A single sample is the source of the 23 T cell receptor beta chains below, sequenced in a study of post-analysis software for immune sequencing data. No antigen is known for these receptors. Regarding the study as a whole: TRBV segments more frequent in patients than in controls numbered roughly 5 and included TRBV5-6, TRBV5-1 and TRBV20-1.

cDNA libraries of TCR beta carried unique molecular identifiers. A single record per CDR3 protein comes from TCRdb applying MiXCR to the PCR reads. Of about 820,000 distinct CDR3 sequences listed, around 53% are singletons. What was sequenced was blood. These receptors all stem from a girl under 18 with multiple sclerosis.

The chain joins TRBV10-3 to TRBJ2-1, with D possibly matching TRBD2 (6 bases). Germline CDR1 reads ENHRY; CDR2 reads SYGVKD. This CDR3 spans 13 amino acids. Trimming shortened V by 3 bases and J by 7 bases, and 10 bases separated the two germline ends. CDR3 DNA sequence: TGTGCCATCAGTGATGGGGGGTTGAATGAGCAGTTCTTC. It yields the protein CAISDGGLNEQFF.

This sequence joins TRBV2 and TRBJ2-3; D is perhaps TRBD1 or TRBD2 (6 bases each). Trimming took off 8 bases at V and 8 bases at J, with 26 bases between the two ends. The CDR3 contains 16 residues. Germline V gene data show CDR1 as SNHLY and CDR2 as FYNNEI. CDR3 region: CASSVWSAQGRGTQYF. In DNA, the CDR3 is TGTGCCAGCTCCGTATGGTCGGCTCAGGGGCGGGGTACGCAGTATTTT.

The rearrangement joins TRBV24-1 to TRBJ2-3; D is perhaps TRBD2 (7 bases). Germline V CDR1 and CDR2: KGHDR, SFDVKD. The V end was cut by 9 bases, the J end by 2 bases, with 17 bases between. The CDR3 has 15 amino acids. In DNA form, the CDR3 reads TGTGCCACCGCCCTAGGGGGGGACATCACAGATACGCAGTATTTT. Translation: CATALGGDITDTQYF.

The rearrangement links TRBV20-1 to TRBJ2-1; the D is unclear. Germline-derived CDR1 and CDR2 are DFQATT and SNEGSKA (reference sequence). The CDR3 length is 15 residues. V lost 6 bases, J lost 2 bases, and 17 bases lay in between. CDR3 DNA: TGCAGTGCCCCCCCCTCAAAGAACACCTACAATGAGCAGTTCTTC. Translating it yields CSAPPSKNTYNEQFF.

The chain links TRBV7-9 to TRBJ1-2; no definite D call. V lost 6 bases to trimming and J lost 0 bases, with 14 bases between them. Per the germline V gene, CDR1 is SEHNR and CDR2 is FQNEAQ (reference sequence). This CDR3 spans 15 amino acids. The CDR3 DNA follows: TGTGCCAGCAGGAACACAGCGATAGCTAACTATGGCTACACCTTC. Protein: CASRNTAIANYGYTF.

This clonotype has at least ten counts. The chain recombines TRBV20-1 with TRBJ2-5, with D perhaps matching TRBD1 (6 bases). Trimming removed 3 bases from V and 5 bases from J, with 22 bases in between. The CDR3 is 16 residues long. The germline V gene has CDR1 DFQATT and CDR2 SNEGSKA (reference sequence). CDR3 amino acids: CSASPPQGWARETQYF. The DNA for the CDR3 is TGCAGTGCTAGCCCCCCACAGGGATGGGCTAGGGAGACCCAGTACTTC.

This clonotype was counted only a few times. The gene calls are TRBV11-2 and TRBJ2-7; no firm D call. The CDR3 runs to 13 residues. Germline-derived CDR1 and CDR2 are SGHAT and FQNNGV. V lost 3 bases and J 6 bases, leaving 12 bases between the germline ends. CDR3 in DNA: TGTGCCAGCAGCTTTAAGGGTTACGGCGAGCAGTACTTC. Protein: CASSFKGYGEQYF.

The chain joins TRBV11-2 to TRBJ2-4; tentative D call: TRBD2 (5 bases). The CDR3 sequence is 15 residues long. Trimming removed 5 bases at V and 0 bases at J, with 11 bases between. The germline CDR1 and CDR2 sequences are SGHAT and FQNNGV. CDR3 nucleotide sequence: TGTGCCAGCAGCCCCGGGAACCTAGCCAAAAACATTCAGTACTTC. Translation: CASSPGNLAKNIQYF.

This chain links TRBV29-1 with TRBJ2-7; 9 bases line up with TRBD1. Germline V gene data show CDR1 as SQVTM and CDR2 as ANQGSEA. Losses at the gene ends were 4 bases for V and 4 bases for J; bases not matched to a gene: 14. This CDR3 is built from 16 residues. CDR3 bases: TGCAGCGTTGGCCTGATCTGGGACAGGGCGATATACGAGCAGTACTTC. Residues: CSVGLIWDRAIYEQYF.

CDR3 DNA: TGTGCCAGCAGTCACGGGACTCTTCAAGAGACCCAGTACTTC. It encodes CASSHGTLQETQYF. The gene calls are TRBV9 and TRBJ2-5; perhaps TRBD2 as D (6 bases). CDR1 is SGDLS and CDR2 is YYNGEE in the germline V gene. Trimming left V 5 bases short and J 2 bases short, with 13 bases between. The CDR3 extends over 14 amino acids.

The rearrangement uses TRBV7-3 and TRBJ2-2; D call uncertain. The ends were cut back, 1 base at V and 0 bases at J, with 9 bases in the middle. Germline V gene data show CDR1 as SGHTA and CDR2 as FQGTGA. This CDR3 contains 16 residues. CDR3 protein: CASSLNPDANTGELFF. The DNA for the CDR3 is TGTGCCAGCAGCTTAAACCCCGACGCGAACACCGGGGAGCTGTTTTTT.

This rearrangement joins TRBV15 to TRBJ1-4; D remains ambiguous. The CDR3 spans 15 residues. V lost 8 bases and J 7 bases, leaving 20 bases between the germline ends. CDR1 and CDR2 from the germline V gene are LNHNV and YYDKDF (reference sequence). CDR3 DNA: TGTGCCACCGGAGGCTTAGGTCGTGGCCGTGAAAAACTGTTTTTT. It yields the protein CATGGLGRGREKLFF.

The chain employs TRBV5-1 and TRBJ2-2; 9 bases are shared with TRBD2. J gave up 6 bases and V 0 bases, and 6 bases lay outside the gene matches. The CDR3 sequence is 16 residues long. Germline loops: CDR1 SGHRS, CDR2 YFSETQ. CDR3 nucleotide sequence: TGCGCCAGCAGCTTGGGGAGACTAGCGGTCCCCGGGGAGCTGTTTTTT. Its translation is CASSLGRLAVPGELFF.

The chain joins TRBV6-5 to TRBJ2-1; 9 bases are a match to TRBD1. This CDR3 has 15 amino acids. V shed 5 bases and J 3 bases; nucleotides not matched to a gene: 5. The V gene's germline CDR1 is MNHEY and CDR2 SVGAGI. This chain's CDR3 is CASSADRGGYNEQFF. CDR3 coding DNA: TGTGCCAGCAGTGCGGACAGGGGCGGCTACAATGAGCAGTTCTTC.

The genes are TRBV12-3 or TRBV12-4 and TRBJ1-1, with no clear D. Trimming cost V 6 bases and J 4 bases, with 18 bases left between them. This CDR3 region has 15 residues. CDR3 protein: CASRDLKGRVTEAFF. The CDR3, as DNA: TGTGCCAGCAGGGATTTGAAAGGCAGAGTCACTGAAGCTTTCTTT.

This chain connects TRBV29-1 to TRBJ2-1, with a weak D call TRBD1 (7 bases). Germline V lookup: CDR1 SQVTM, CDR2 ANQGSEA. Trimming pared 2 bases from V and 6 bases from J, leaving 11 bases between. The CDR3 loop spans 13 amino acids. DNA for the CDR3: TGCAGCGTTGAAAGCCAGGGGGGCAATGAGCAGTTCTTC. Protein: CSVESQGGNEQFF.

This chain uses TRBV12-3 or TRBV12-4 with TRBJ2-7; no clear D gene. CDR3 size: 14 residues. Trimming removed 3 bases from V and 0 bases from J, with 9 bases in between. The CDR3, as DNA: TGTGCCAGCAGTTTCCTATGGGGCTCCTACGAGCAGTACTTC. Protein: CASSFLWGSYEQYF.

This clonotype has more than one count but fewer than ten. A read error may account for a junction end that differs from germline. The genes are TRBV6-5 and TRBJ2-1; D ambiguous. Germline CDR1 reads MNHEY; CDR2 reads SVGAGI. The length of the CDR3 is 14 residues. The CDR3 sequence is CASSSLGSYNEQFF. In DNA form, the CDR3 reads TGTGCCAGCAGTTCCCTGGGTTCCTACAACGAGCAGTTCTTC.

The genes are TRBV4-1 and TRBJ1-1; TRBD1 aligns across 9 bases. This CDR3 has 17 amino acids. The germline V gene encodes CDR1 MGHRA and CDR2 YSYEKL. V shed 0 bases, J shed 5 bases, and the junction held 10 bases outside the gene matches. DNA of the CDR3: TGCGCCAGCAGCCAAGAATACAGGACAGGGGCTTGGACTGAAGCTTTCTTT. As protein: CASSQEYRTGAWTEAFF.

The rearrangement joins TRBV9 to TRBJ2-3, with D possibly being TRBD2 (5 bases). The CDR3 loop spans 16 amino acids. CDR1 and CDR2 from the germline V gene are SGDLS and YYNGEE. With 0 bases removed from V and 2 bases from J, the gap between germline ends came to 13 bases. The CDR3, as DNA: TGTGCCAGCAGCGTAGCCGCCGGGGATTTCACAGATACGCAGTATTTT. Encoded protein: CASSVAAGDFTDTQYF.

This clonotype was detected only a few times. The V call is TRBV5-4, the J call TRBJ2-3; the D is unclear. The V end was cut by 4 bases, the J end by 0 bases, with 15 bases between. CDR1 and CDR2 (germline): SGHNT, YYREEE (reference sequence). This CDR3 is built from 16 residues. CDR3 sequence: CASSTEFGPSTDTQYF. The CDR3 DNA reads as TGTGCCAGCAGCACCGAATTCGGCCCTAGCACAGATACGCAGTATTTT.

The rearrangement joins TRBV6-6 to TRBJ2-3; 9 nucleotides align to TRBD2. Trimming cost V 5 bases and J 8 bases; bases outside gene matches: 14. This CDR3 is 16 amino acids long. In germline, CDR1 is MNHNY, CDR2 SVGAGI (reference sequence). The DNA for the CDR3 is TGTGCCAGCAGTAAGGAGCGGGGGGCCTTTGAGACTACGCAGTATTTT. Translated: CASSKERGAFETTQYF.

The rearrangement links TRBV6-5 to TRBJ2-4; 8 bases align to TRBD2. The closer fit of TRBJ2-7 to the DNA end suggests the J call may be wrong. This CDR3 has 15 amino acids. Germline V CDR1 and CDR2: MNHEY, SVGAGI. The CDR3 nucleotides read TGTGCCAGCAGTTACAGCGGGACTAGTTTCTACGAGCAGTACTTC. Protein: CASSYSGTSFYEQYF.